The 3 T cell receptor beta chains below were found in one sample sequenced in a study of CD4 T cells in relation to SARS-CoV-2 and coronaviruses. CD4+ T cells from unexposed donors were obtained before the COVID-19 pandemic (2011-2018). Here immunoSEQ multiplex PCR was the method, and the copy in TCRdb shows in-frame clones only, minus some. The sample carries approximately 70,000 clones, 93% recorded once. Material: naive CD4+ T cells from PBMCs. The subset is: naive CD4+ T cells isolated by negative enrichment. The origin of the receptors is a human donor in good health.

This chain connects TRBV30 to TRBJ1-1, with TRBD1 as a possible D gene (6 bases). CDR1 GTSNPN and CDR2 SVGIG come from the germline V gene (reference sequence). V was clipped by 8 bases and J by 1 base, with 17 bases between them. The length of the CDR3 is 14 residues. CDR3 region: CARGGVLRNTEAFF. CDR3 sequence (DNA): TGTGCCAGGGGGGGGGTACTCCGGAACACTGAAGCTTTCTTT.

The gene calls are TRBV19 and TRBJ1-1; D call uncertain. Trimming removed 7 bases from V and 0 bases from J, with 12 bases in between. This CDR3 has 14 amino acids. Germline V gene sequence: CDR1 LNHDA, CDR2 SQIVND (reference sequence). CDR3 nucleotides: TGTGCCAGTAAAGGAGGGCTCTTGAACACTGAAGCTTTCTTT. As protein: CASKGGLLNTEAFF.

V gene TRBV5-4 combines with J gene TRBJ2-7; 7 bases match TRBD1. The CDR3 loop spans 14 amino acids. With V trimmed by 4 bases and J by 5 bases, 9 bases remained unmatched. Looked up from germline, CDR1 is SGHNT and CDR2 is YYREEE (reference sequence). The CDR3 spells CASSARQGNHEQYF. DNA for the CDR3: TGTGCCAGCAGCGCCCGACAGGGAAACCACGAGCAGTACTTC.